This TCR beta chain was identified during a study of radiotherapy plus CTLA-4 blockade in lung cancer. The protocol was immunoSEQ multiplex PCR, while the TCRdb copy is restricted to in-frame clones and leaves out a portion. Of tens of thousands of clones in the sample, more than 60% were seen once. Study-level results: Interferon-beta and early blood T cell clone dynamics reportedly predicted response best.

This clone was counted a few times. What it recognizes is unknown. Ipilimumab-mediated CTLA-4 blockade plus focal radiation was given to patients having chemo-refractory metastatic non-small-cell lung cancer. Germline V CDR1 and CDR2: MNHEY, SVGAGI. This CDR3 spans 15 amino acids. The V segment lost 2 bases and the J segment 5 bases; nucleotides outside the gene matches: 6. The chain couples TRBV6-5 to TRBJ1-2; 9 bases align to TRBD1. Sequences were derived from peripheral blood, sampled from a patient treated with radiotherapy plus ipilimumab. This receptor was identified in a human donor with non-small cell lung cancer who had stable disease on radiotherapy plus ipilimumab. The CDR3 reads CASSYRGQGGYGYTF. The CDR3 coding sequence is TGTGCCAGCAGTTACAGGGGACAGGGAGGGTATGGCTACACCTTC.